This TCR beta chain originates from a study of cytomegalovirus exposure and HLA in healthy donors. Study-wide findings and caveats: The authors later linked a missense DCLRE1C variant to TCR beta V- and J-gene trimming. More clonal expansion characterized HLA-associated TCR beta chains than equally common others in a later analysis.

V lost 6 bases to trimming and J lost 2 bases; unmatched junction nucleotides: 7. CDR3 length: 15 amino acids. The germline V gene has CDR1 SGDLS and CDR2 YYNGEE. A note on this clone: Its antigen is unknown.

PCR used 60 Vbeta primers and 13 Jbeta primers. The assay was immunoSEQ multiplex PCR, and TCRdb's table has in-frame clones only and misses some. The table lists 150,000 to 200,000 clones, over 75% of them singletons, with about 0.23% in the top ten. The source material was PBMCs. This receptor was taken from a girl less than two years old in good health and CMV-seronegative. J is TRBJ2-3 and V is TRBV9; TRBD2 aligns across 9 bases. The CDR3 loop reads CASTEAGGLTDTQYF. The CDR3 coding sequence is TGTGCCAGCACAGAAGCGGGGGGACTCACAGATACGCAGTATTTT.